This T cell receptor beta chain stems from a study of T cell responses to AZD1222 COVID-19 vaccine. Study results and limitations: CD4 TCRs associated with vaccination spanned spike, dominating at 160-218 and 743-854.

Germline V gene data show CDR1 as GTSNPN and CDR2 as SVGIG (reference sequence). V lost 3 bases, J lost 9 bases, and 18 bases lay in between. The CDR3 sequence is 14 residues long. As regards this clone: The antigen remains undetermined.

Some clones are missing from TCRdb's copy, which holds only in-frame ones; the method was immunoSEQ multiplex PCR. This sample has some 150,000 clones; about nine tenths occur once, and the top ten carry approximately 3.6%. Source: peripheral blood, taken on day 0 of AZD1222 vaccination. The receptor was isolated from an adult in good health. V is TRBV30 and J is TRBJ2-1, with D perhaps being TRBD1 or TRBD2 (6 bases each). The CDR3 region has the DNA TGTGCCTGGAGAACGGGGGCCGGGAGCGGTGAGCAGTTCTTC. This encodes CAWRTGAGSGEQFF. The variable domain in full, completed from reference TRBV30 and TRBJ2-1, reads SQTIHQWPATLVQPVGSPLSLECTVEGTSNPNLYWYRQAAGRGLQLLFYSVGIGQISSEVPQNLSASRPQDRQFILSSKKLLLSDSGFYLCAWRTGAGSGEQFFGPGTRLTVL.